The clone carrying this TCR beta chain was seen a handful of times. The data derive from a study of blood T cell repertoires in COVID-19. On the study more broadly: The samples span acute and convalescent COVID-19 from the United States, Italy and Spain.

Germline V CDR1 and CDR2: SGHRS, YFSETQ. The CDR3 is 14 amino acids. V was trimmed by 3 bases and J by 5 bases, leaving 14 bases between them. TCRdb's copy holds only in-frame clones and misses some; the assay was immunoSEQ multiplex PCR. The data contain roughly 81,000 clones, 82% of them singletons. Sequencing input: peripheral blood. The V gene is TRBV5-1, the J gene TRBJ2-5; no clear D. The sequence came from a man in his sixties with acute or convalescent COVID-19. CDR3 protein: CASSSPPGLETQYF. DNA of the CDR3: TGCGCCAGCAGCTCCCCTCCCGGTCTGGAGACCCAGTACTTC.